Below are 4 T cell receptor beta chains sequenced from a single sample in a study of blood T cell repertoires in COVID-19. The protocol was immunoSEQ multiplex PCR, while the TCRdb copy is restricted to in-frame clones and leaves out a portion. Of 100,000 to 120,000 clones listed, more than 70% were seen once; the top ten hold more than 5%. Sequencing input: peripheral blood. Every receptor here comes from a woman aged 60-75 years with COVID-19, enrolled during active disease.

V usage is TRBV6-1 and J usage is TRBJ1-2; 7 bases are shared with TRBD1. V shed 1 base, J shed 0 bases, and the junction held 2 bases outside the gene matches. The CDR3 sequence is 15 residues long. The germline V gene has CDR1 MNHNS and CDR2 SASEGT. The CDR3 loop is CASSEGTGANYGYTF. The CDR3 region has the DNA TGTGCCAGCAGTGAAGGTACAGGGGCTAACTATGGCTACACCTTC.

This clone came up once. The chain couples TRBV2 to TRBJ1-5; TRBD1 might be the D (6 bases). V lost 1 base and J 5 bases, leaving 12 bases between the germline ends. The CDR3 is 15 amino acids. In germline, CDR1 is SNHLY, CDR2 FYNNEI. The CDR3 region is CASSEGGTNYQPQHF. The CDR3 DNA sequence: TGTGCCAGCAGTGAAGGGGGGACAAATTATCAGCCCCAGCATTTT.

This clone has more than one count but fewer than ten. V gene TRBV21-1 combines with J gene TRBJ1-3; the table names TRBD1, a call not compared with the DNA. TRBV21-1 is assigned pseudogene status. This CDR3 is 16 amino acids long. Here the CDR3 DNA reads TGTGCCAGCAGCAAGGGACAGGGGGCGGGCGGAAACACCATATATTTT. This encodes CASSKGQGAGGNTIYF.

The V call is TRBV7-3, the J call TRBJ1-6; maybe TRBD1 (6 bases). V was pared by 5 bases and J by 9 bases, with 23 bases between. This CDR3 is 17 amino acids long. Germline V gives CDR1 SGHTA, CDR2 FQGTGA. CDR3 in amino acids: CASSLRPSGGHRSPLHF. CDR3 DNA sequence: TGTGCCAGCAGCCTACGACCCTCGGGGGGGCATCGTTCACCCCTCCACTTT.